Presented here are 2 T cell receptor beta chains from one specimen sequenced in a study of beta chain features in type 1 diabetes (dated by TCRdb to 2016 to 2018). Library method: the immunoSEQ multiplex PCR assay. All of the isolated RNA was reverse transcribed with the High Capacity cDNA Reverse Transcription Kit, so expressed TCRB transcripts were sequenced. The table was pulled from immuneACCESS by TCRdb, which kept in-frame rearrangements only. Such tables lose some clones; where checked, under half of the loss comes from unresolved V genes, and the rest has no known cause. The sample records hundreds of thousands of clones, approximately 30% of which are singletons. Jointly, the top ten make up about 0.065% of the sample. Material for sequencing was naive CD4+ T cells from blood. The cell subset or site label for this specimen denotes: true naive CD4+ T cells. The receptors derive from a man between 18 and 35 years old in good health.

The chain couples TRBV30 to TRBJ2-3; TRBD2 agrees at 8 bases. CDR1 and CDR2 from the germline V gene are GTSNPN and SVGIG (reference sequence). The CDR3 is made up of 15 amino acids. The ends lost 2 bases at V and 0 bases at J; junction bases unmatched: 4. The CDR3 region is CAWSPASGSTDTQYF. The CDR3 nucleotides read TGTGCCTGGAGTCCAGCTAGCGGGAGCACAGATACGCAGTATTTT. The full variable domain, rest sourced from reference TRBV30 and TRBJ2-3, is SQTIHQWPATLVQPVGSPLSLECTVEGTSNPNLYWYRQAAGRGLQLLFYSVGIGQISSEVPQNLSASRPQDRQFILSSKKLLLSDSGFYLCAWSPASGSTDTQYFGPGTRLTVL.

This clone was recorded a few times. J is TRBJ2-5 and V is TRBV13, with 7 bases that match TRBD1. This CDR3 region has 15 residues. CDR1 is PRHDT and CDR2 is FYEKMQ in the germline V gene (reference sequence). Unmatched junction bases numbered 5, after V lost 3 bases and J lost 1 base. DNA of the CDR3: TGTGCCAGCAGCTTCGGACAGGCTGTCCAAGAGACCCAGTACTTC. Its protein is CASSFGQAVQETQYF.